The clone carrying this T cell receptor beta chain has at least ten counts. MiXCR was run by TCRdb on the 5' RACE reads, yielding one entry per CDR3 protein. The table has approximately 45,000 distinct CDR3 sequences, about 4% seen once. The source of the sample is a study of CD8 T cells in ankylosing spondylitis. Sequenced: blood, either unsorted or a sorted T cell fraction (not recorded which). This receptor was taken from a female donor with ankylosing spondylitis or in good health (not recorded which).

The CDR3 loop reads CASSVSPGTSGSEQYF. In DNA, the CDR3 is TGTGCCAGCAGCGTATCACCCGGGACTAGTGGCTCCGAGCAGTACTTC. V usage is TRBV9 and J usage is TRBJ2-7; TRBD2 matches at 8 bases. V dropped 1 base and J dropped 6; count of bases not matched to a gene: 12. Germline assignment: CDR1 SGDLS and CDR2 YYNGEE. CDR3 size: 16 residues.